The clone carrying this T cell receptor (beta chain) has a count of ten or more. Its specificity is not known. Via MiXCR, TCRdb re-called the RACE reads, giving one row per CDR3 protein. The sample has 70,000 to 95,000 distinct CDR3 sequences, 6.6% seen once. Trimming cost V 4 bases and J 2 bases, with 9 bases left between them. The CDR3 has 14 residues. The germline CDR1 and CDR2 sequences are LGHDT and YNNKEL (reference sequence). The data derive from a study of human T cells and chemical hapten exposure. Whole-study results and caveats: The donor cohort had alopecia, so its immune response may not match that of healthy people.

Time point in this sample: patch test 2, 6 weeks after DPC sensitization. Treatment of the sample: therapeutic diphenylcyclopropenone sensitization with weekly scalp DPC. Sample: whole blood, taken in connection with sensitization to the hapten diphenylcyclopropenone (DPC). This sequence joins TRBV3-1 and TRBJ1-5; D ambiguous. This clonotype originated in a woman aged 25 to 39 with alopecia areata. Some clones in this sample may be carry-over from other donors' samples. The CDR3 DNA sequence: TGTGCCAGCAGCCCCGACGGGGGCAATCAGCCCCAGCATTTT. Residues: CASSPDGGNQPQHF. Based on the CDR3 plus reference TRBV3-1 and TRBJ1-5, the full variable domain is DTAVSQTPKYLVTQMGNDKSIKCEQNLGHDTMYWYKQDSKKFLKIMFSYNNKELIINETVPNRFSPKSPDKAHLNLHINSLELGDSAVYFCASSPDGGNQPQHFGDGTRLSIL.